The clone carrying this TCR beta chain has a handful of counts. Its matching antigen is unknown. Expressed TCRB transcripts were sequenced because the isolated RNA had all been reverse transcribed beforehand. Libraries were prepared by immunoSEQ multiplex PCR; TCRdb keeps only in-frame clonotypes and omits some of them. The sample has 130,000 to 150,000 clones, 13% seen once. These data come from a study of beta chain features in type 1 diabetes. Study conclusions and caveats: It was among patients, rather than healthy donors, that naive, central memory and Treg TCRB repertoires appeared more similar. Shorter TCRB CDR3s, moderately but significantly so, marked every one of the four CD4+ subsets in Type 1 diabetes patients.

Stem cell-like memory, regulatory, central memory and naive CD4+ cells were sorted via CD45RO/CCR7/CD25/CD127/CD95/CD27. Germline V gene lookup returns CDR1 SQVTM and CDR2 ANQGSEA. The length of the CDR3 is 11 residues. V lost 6 bases and J lost 8, with 13 bases in between. This clonotype was sampled from a man aged 18 to 35 with type 1 diabetes. The chain is built from TRBV29-1 and TRBJ1-1; D uncertain. Sample: central memory CD4+ T cells from blood. This chain's CDR3 is CSVQRSVEAFF. As DNA, the CDR3 is TGCAGCGTCCAAAGGTCAGTGGAAGCTTTCTTT.